This is a list of T cell receptor beta chains from one sample in a study of T cells after yellow fever vaccination. TCRdb re-called the 5' RACE reads through MiXCR, storing one row per CDR3 protein. Altogether a few hundred thousand distinct CDR3 sequences are present, roughly 6.8% being singletons, with the ten largest covering about 18%. This specimen was PBMCs, taken approximately 47 days after the first yellow fever vaccination. These receptors all come from a man aged 18 to 30 who received the YFV17D yellow fever vaccine. The CDR3 runs from the conserved cysteine through the conserved F or W. The D gene is left open where the match is weak. The size entry is marked missing in some rows and otherwise reads once, few, many or a size class.

d_gene	abundance	v_gene	j_gene	CDR3aa	CDR3nt
TRBD2	-	TRBV7-2	TRBJ2-2	CASRLPGLPNTGELFF	TGTGCCAGCAGACTACCGGGACTACCCAACACCGGGGAGCTGTTTTTT
-	many	TRBV28	TRBJ2-5	CASIDARLGRGGETQYF	TGTGCCAGCATTGACGCTCGTCTGGGCAGGGGAGGGGAGACCCAGTACTTC
TRBD2	-	TRBV6-2/TRBV6-3	TRBJ2-1	CASSYSSGAHNEQFF	TGTGCCAGCAGTTACTCTAGCGGGGCCCACAATGAGCAGTTCTTC
-	-	TRBV5-1	TRBJ1-1	CASSPGISTEAFF	TGCGCCAGCAGCCCGGGGATTAGCACTGAAGCTTTCTTT
TRBD1	few	TRBV7-2	TRBJ1-1	CASSLAWEGAGAFF	TGTGCCAGCAGCTTAGCATGGGAGGGGGCTGGGGCTTTCTTT
TRBD1	few	TRBV20-1	TRBJ2-6	CSARDPGQGLSGANVLTF	TGCAGTGCTAGAGATCCCGGACAGGGATTATCTGGGGCCAACGTCCTGACTTTC
-	-	TRBV5-5	TRBJ2-2	CASSWELWANTGELFF	TGTGCCAGCAGCTGGGAATTGTGGGCGAACACCGGGGAGCTGTTTTTT
TRBD1	many	TRBV5-1	TRBJ1-1	CASSLGQGGMNTEAFF	TGCGCCAGCAGCTTAGGACAGGGAGGGATGAACACTGAAGCTTTCTTT
TRBD1	-	TRBV4-3	TRBJ1-2	CASSRGTVGYGYTF	TGCGCCAGCAGCCGAGGGACAGTGGGCTATGGCTACACCTTC
TRBD2	few	TRBV7-8	TRBJ2-3	CASTLAGANPDTQYF	TGTGCCAGCACCCTAGCGGGGGCCAATCCAGATACGCAGTATTTT
-	-	TRBV7-8	TRBJ1-2	CASTFRGGVDYGYTF	TGTGCCAGCACCTTCCGGGGGGGGGTGGACTATGGCTACACCTTC
-	few	TRBV5-6	TRBJ1-2	CASSLFGRFYGYTF	TGTGCCAGCAGCTTGTTCGGTCGGTTCTATGGCTACACCTTC
-	few	TRBV6-1	TRBJ1-6	CASSTWESSYNSPLHF	TGTGCCAGCAGCACCTGGGAGAGCTCCTATAATTCACCCCTCCACTTT
TRBD1	many	TRBV7-2	TRBJ1-1	CASSFGTGRTEAFF	TGTGCCAGCAGCTTTGGGACAGGGAGGACTGAAGCTTTCTTT
TRBD1	many	TRBV4-3	TRBJ2-5	CASSQAQGVGETQYF	TGCGCCAGCAGCCAAGCACAGGGGGTCGGGGAGACCCAGTACTTC
-	few	TRBV4-3	TRBJ2-1	CASSLLANDNEQFF	TGCGCCAGCAGCCTCCTGGCTAATGACAATGAGCAGTTCTTC
-	-	TRBV5-4	TRBJ1-1	CASSFRGGDTEAFF	TGTGCCAGCAGCTTTCGTGGGGGGGACACTGAAGCTTTCTTT
TRBD2	few	TRBV6-2/TRBV6-3	TRBJ2-1	CASSFLAGGPSSYNEQFF	TGTGCCAGCAGTTTCCTAGCGGGGGGCCCGAGCTCCTACAATGAGCAGTTCTTC
-	many	TRBV12-3/TRBV12-4	TRBJ2-5	CASRARKETQYF	TGTGCCAGCAGGGCGCGGAAAGAGACCCAGTACTTC
TRBD2	-	TRBV4-1	TRBJ2-1	CASSLEGLAGLDEQFF	TGCGCCAGCAGCCTAGAGGGACTAGCGGGATTGGATGAGCAGTTCTTC
-	-	TRBV7-2	TRBJ2-7	CASSPQSGTYEQYF	TGTGCCAGCAGCCCCCAGAGCGGAACCTACGAGCAGTACTTC
TRBD1	-	TRBV9	TRBJ1-3	CASSQSGQSSGNTIYF	TGTGCCAGCAGCCAATCGGGACAGAGCTCTGGAAACACCATATATTTT
-	few	TRBV6-1	TRBJ1-4	CASEGEGQNNEKLFF	TGTGCCAGCGAGGGTGAGGGACAAAATAATGAAAAACTGTTTTTT
-	-	TRBV7-9	TRBJ2-1	CASSLFTGYNEQFF	TGTGCCAGCAGCCTCTTTACGGGCTACAATGAGCAGTTCTTC
TRBD2	many	TRBV6-1	TRBJ2-7	CASIPSGGSYEQYF	TGTGCCAGCATCCCTAGCGGGGGGTCTTACGAGCAGTACTTC
-	few	TRBV20-1	TRBJ2-3	CSAPGELRRWDTQYF	TGCAGTGCCCCCGGGGAACTGCGACGTTGGGATACGCAGTATTTT
TRBD1	many	TRBV4-3	TRBJ1-4	CASSPLSGQGATNEKLFF	TGCGCCAGCAGCCCGTTGTCGGGACAGGGTGCAACTAATGAAAAACTGTTTTTT
TRBD1	few	TRBV7-8	TRBJ2-2	CASSPRQGANTGELFF	TGTGCCAGCAGCCCACGACAGGGAGCGAACACCGGGGAGCTGTTTTTT
-	few	TRBV6-1	TRBJ2-7	CASSLNGGSYEQYF	TGTGCCAGCAGCCTGAACGGCGGATCCTACGAGCAGTACTTC
-	-	TRBV24-1	TRBJ2-5	CATSHAGFQETQYF	TGTGCCACCAGTCACGCAGGGTTTCAAGAGACCCAGTACTTC
TRBD2	many	TRBV10-2	TRBJ2-7	CASTGGASYEQYF	TGCGCCAGCACCGGGGGGGCCAGCTACGAGCAGTACTTC
TRBD1	many	TRBV10-3	TRBJ1-3	CATQTWTGLSGNTIYF	TGTGCCACCCAAACTTGGACAGGTCTCTCTGGAAACACCATATATTTT
-	many	TRBV5-1	TRBJ2-1	CASSPQTTEQFF	TGCGCCAGCAGCCCCCAGACTACTGAGCAGTTCTTC
TRBD1	-	TRBV20-1	TRBJ1-1	CSYSAGTGIAEAFF	TGCAGTTACTCTGCCGGGACAGGAATTGCTGAAGCTTTCTTT
-	-	TRBV5-1	TRBJ2-5	CASSRMGLQETQYF	TGCGCCAGCAGCAGGATGGGCCTTCAAGAGACCCAGTACTTC
-	-	TRBV10-3	TRBJ1-2	CAISLGPNQNLLTGYTF	TGTGCCATCAGCCTAGGGCCAAACCAAAACTTACTAACTGGCTACACCTTC
TRBD1	-	TRBV12-3/TRBV12-4	TRBJ2-1	CASSYTGASSYNEQFF	TGTGCCAGCAGTTATACAGGGGCGAGCTCCTACAATGAGCAGTTCTTC
TRBD2	few	TRBV7-2	TRBJ2-1	CASSLASGGRGEQFF	TGTGCCAGCAGCTTAGCTAGCGGGGGCAGGGGTGAGCAGTTCTTC
TRBD1	-	TRBV6-2/TRBV6-3	TRBJ2-1	CASSYKGGRDEQFF	TGTGCCAGCAGTTACAAAGGGGGCCGCGATGAGCAGTTCTTC
-	many	TRBV30	TRBJ1-6	CAWGVSPLHF	TGTGCCTGGGGTGTTTCCCCCCTCCACTTT
-	-	TRBV5-1	TRBJ1-1	CASSMDSYSTEAFF	TGCGCCAGCAGCATGGACAGTTATTCCACTGAAGCTTTCTTT
-	few	TRBV9	TRBJ1-2	CASSQDSAYGYTF	TGTGCCAGCAGCCAGGACAGCGCCTATGGCTACACCTTC
TRBD1	-	TRBV12-3/TRBV12-4	TRBJ2-7	CASRGQSSYEQYF	TGTGCCAGCAGGGGACAGAGCTCCTACGAGCAGTACTTC
-	-	TRBV9	TRBJ2-2	CASSVGFPIASTGELFF	TGTGCCAGCAGCGTAGGATTCCCTATAGCGAGCACCGGGGAGCTGTTTTTT